This T cell receptor beta chain was sequenced during a study of CD8 T cells in ankylosing spondylitis. Study-wide findings and caveats: Characteristic of ankylosing spondylitis blood, it appeared, was a TCR beta motif comprising fewer than 10 highly homologous variants. Significant enrichment of disease-linked clones was reportedly seen in matched ankylosing spondylitis synovial fluid. In synovial fluid and blood from reactive arthritis, some motif variants were previously reported.

5'-RACE, quantitative and with molecular barcodes, yielded the TCR beta libraries. MiXCR was run by TCRdb on the 5' RACE reads, yielding one entry per CDR3 protein. The sample includes around 440,000 distinct CDR3 sequences, under 20% of them seen just once. A few counts support this clonotype. Its antigen remains unknown. Trimming took off 1 base at V and 2 bases at J, with 15 bases between the two ends. There are 15 residues in the CDR3. CDR1 and CDR2 (germline): DFQATT, SNEGSKA (reference sequence). This TCR was sampled from a male donor with ankylosing spondylitis. The V gene is TRBV20-1, the J gene TRBJ2-7, with D perhaps matching TRBD2 (5 bases). Sequencing input: blood, either unsorted or a sorted T cell fraction (not recorded which). CDR3: CSARGEDYGTYEQYF. The CDR3 DNA sequence: TGCAGTGCTAGAGGTGAAGACTATGGGACCTACGAGCAGTACTTC.